These 4 T cell receptor beta chains were sequenced from one sample in a study of T-cell memory formation after mild COVID-19. TCRdb called the 5' RACE reads again in MiXCR, with one record for every CDR3 protein. This sample has 85,000 to 120,000 distinct CDR3 sequences, with about a sixth found just once. Input material: PBMCs or a T cell subset sorted from them (not recorded which). The receptors come from an adult woman who had mild COVID-19 (a few samples of this study predate the infection). Cell type and time point are not known.

The V call is TRBV13, the J call TRBJ1-1; D is unresolved. Per the germline V gene, CDR1 is PRHDT and CDR2 is FYEKMQ (reference sequence). The CDR3 is made up of 15 amino acids. V shed 2 bases and J shed 1 base, with 11 bases lying between them. The CDR3, as DNA: TGTGCCAGCAGCTTACTTGGGAGCCCGAACACTGAAGCTTTCTTT. Protein: CASSLLGSPNTEAFF.

This clonotype occurred a few times. The chain carries TRBV7-9 and TRBJ2-1; D gene ambiguous. V lost 5 bases to trimming and J lost 8 bases, with 7 bases between them. The CDR3 runs 11 residues. Germline V gives CDR1 SEHNR, CDR2 FQNEAQ (reference sequence). CDR3 protein: CASSPSYEQFF. CDR3 sequence (DNA): TGTGCCAGCAGCCCCTCATATGAGCAGTTCTTC.

The rearrangement uses TRBV9 and TRBJ2-2; D assignment may be TRBD1 or TRBD2 (6 bases each). The germline CDR1 and CDR2 sequences are SGDLS and YYNGEE. V dropped 1 base and J dropped 7 bases, with 20 bases sitting between them. CDR3 length: 17 residues. This CDR3 reads CASSVSGAGRHDGELFF. Written as DNA, the CDR3 is TGTGCCAGCAGCGTATCAGGGGCAGGGAGGCATGACGGGGAGCTGTTTTTT.

This chain connects TRBV20-1 to TRBJ2-7; 15 bases are shared with TRBD2. CDR3 length: 17 residues. V gave up 6 bases and J gave up 0 bases; unmatched junction bases: 9. Germline CDR1 reads DFQATT; CDR2 reads SNEGSKA (reference sequence). The CDR3 region is CSARHGLAGGNSYEQYF. The CDR3 nucleotides are TGCAGTGCCCGACATGGACTAGCGGGAGGGAACTCCTACGAGCAGTACTTC.